This T cell receptor beta chain comes out of a study of brain metastases from non-small cell lung cancer. Using immunoSEQ multiplex PCR, the repertoire was profiled, and TCRdb retains in-frame clones only, with some absent. Of approximately 4,700 clones in the sample, roughly 80% were seen once. The CDR3 sequence is 14 residues long. From germline, CDR1 is LGHNA and CDR2 YSLEER. V was trimmed by 0 bases and J by 5 bases, leaving 10 bases between them. This receptor was taken from a donor aged 40 or older with non-small cell lung cancer. V usage is TRBV4-3 and J usage is TRBJ2-5; unclear D gene. Sequencing was carried out using primary lung tumor tissue. CDR3 coding DNA: TGCGCCAGCAGCCAAGATAGGGTTAGGGAGACCCAGTACTTC. Translation gives CASSQDRVRETQYF.